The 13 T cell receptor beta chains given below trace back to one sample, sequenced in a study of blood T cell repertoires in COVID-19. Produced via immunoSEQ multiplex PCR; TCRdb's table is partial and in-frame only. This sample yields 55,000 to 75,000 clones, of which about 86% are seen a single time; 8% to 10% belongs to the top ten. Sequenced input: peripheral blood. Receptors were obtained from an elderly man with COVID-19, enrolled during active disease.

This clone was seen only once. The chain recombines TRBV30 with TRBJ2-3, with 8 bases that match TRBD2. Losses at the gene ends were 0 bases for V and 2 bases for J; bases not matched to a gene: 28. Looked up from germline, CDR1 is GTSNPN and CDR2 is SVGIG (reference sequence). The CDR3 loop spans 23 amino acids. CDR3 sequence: CAWSVGLAVGSVTTPKTTDTQYF. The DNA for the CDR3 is TGTGCCTGGAGTGTCGGACTAGCCGTAGGAAGCGTCACGACACCGAAGACCACAGATACGCAGTATTTT.

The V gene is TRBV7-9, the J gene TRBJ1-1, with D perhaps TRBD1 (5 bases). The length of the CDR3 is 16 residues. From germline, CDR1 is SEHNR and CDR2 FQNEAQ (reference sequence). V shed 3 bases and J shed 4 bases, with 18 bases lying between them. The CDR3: CASSFGPTREPTEAFF. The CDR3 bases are TGTGCCAGCAGCTTCGGCCCCACCAGGGAACCCACTGAAGCTTTCTTT.

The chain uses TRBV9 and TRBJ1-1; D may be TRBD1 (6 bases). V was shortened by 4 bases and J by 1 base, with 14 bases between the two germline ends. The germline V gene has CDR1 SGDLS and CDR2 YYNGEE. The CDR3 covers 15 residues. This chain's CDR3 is CASSPWTDANTEAFF. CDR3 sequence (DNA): TGTGCCAGCAGCCCTTGGACAGATGCGAACACTGAAGCTTTCTTT. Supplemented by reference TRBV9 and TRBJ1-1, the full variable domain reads DSGVTQTPKHLITATGQRVTLRCSPRSGDLSVYWYQQSLDQGLQFLIQYYNGEERAKGNILERFSAQQFPDLHSELNLSSLELGDSALYFCASSPWTDANTEAFFGQGTRLTVV.

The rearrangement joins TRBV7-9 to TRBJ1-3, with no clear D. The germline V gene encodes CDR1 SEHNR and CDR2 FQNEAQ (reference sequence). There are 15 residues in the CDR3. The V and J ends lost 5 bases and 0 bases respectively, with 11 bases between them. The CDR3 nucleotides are TGTGCCAGCAGCGAGAGGGCCTTCTCTGGAAACACCATATATTTT. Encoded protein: CASSERAFSGNTIYF.

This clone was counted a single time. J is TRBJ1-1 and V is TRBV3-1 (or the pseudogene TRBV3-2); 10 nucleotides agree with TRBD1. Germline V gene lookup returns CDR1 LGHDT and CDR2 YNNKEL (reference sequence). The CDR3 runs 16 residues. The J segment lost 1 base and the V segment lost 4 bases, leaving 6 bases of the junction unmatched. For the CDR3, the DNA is TGTGCCAGCAGCCCCCGACAGGGGGCTGGGAACACTGAAGCTTTCTTT. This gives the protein CASSPRQGAGNTEAFF.

CDR3 coding DNA: TGTGCCAGCAGCTCGGGGGGGGCGGGATCCTTCAGAGAGCAGTTCTTC. Translation gives CASSSGGAGSFREQFF. This rearrangement joins TRBV11-3 to TRBJ2-1, with 8 bases that match TRBD2. Germline assignment: CDR1 SGHNT and CDR2 YENEEA. This CDR3 is 16 amino acids long. The trim removed 4 bases at V and 10 bases at J, leaving 15 bases unmatched.

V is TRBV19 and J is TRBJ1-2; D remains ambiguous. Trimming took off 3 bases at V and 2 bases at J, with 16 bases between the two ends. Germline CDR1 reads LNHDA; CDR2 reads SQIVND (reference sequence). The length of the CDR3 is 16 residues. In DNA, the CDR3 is TGTGCCAGTAGTATCGAGCGCCCGGGAATAAACTATGGCTACACCTTC. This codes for CASSIERPGINYGYTF.

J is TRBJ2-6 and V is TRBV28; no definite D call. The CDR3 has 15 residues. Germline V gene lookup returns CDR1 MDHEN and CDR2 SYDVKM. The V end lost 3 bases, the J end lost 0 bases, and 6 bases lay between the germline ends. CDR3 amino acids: CASSFMSSGANVLTF. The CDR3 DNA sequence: TGTGCCAGCAGTTTCATGAGCTCTGGGGCCAACGTCCTGACTTTC.

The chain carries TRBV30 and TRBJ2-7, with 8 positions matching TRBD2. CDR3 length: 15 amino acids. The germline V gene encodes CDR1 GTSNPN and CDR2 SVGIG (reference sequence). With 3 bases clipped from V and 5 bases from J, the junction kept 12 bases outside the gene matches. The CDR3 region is CAWRDLDRGGNEQYF. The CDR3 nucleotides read TGTGCCTGGAGGGATTTGGACCGGGGGGGGAACGAGCAGTACTTC. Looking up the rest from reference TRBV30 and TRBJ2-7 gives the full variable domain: SQTIHQWPATLVQPVGSPLSLECTVEGTSNPNLYWYRQAAGRGLQLLFYSVGIGQISSEVPQNLSASRPQDRQFILSSKKLLLSDSGFYLCAWRDLDRGGNEQYFGPGTRLTVT.

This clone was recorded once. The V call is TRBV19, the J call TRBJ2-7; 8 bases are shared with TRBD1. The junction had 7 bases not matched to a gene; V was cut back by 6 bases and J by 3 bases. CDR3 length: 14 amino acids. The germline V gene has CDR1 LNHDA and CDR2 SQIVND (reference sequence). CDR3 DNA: TGTGCCAGTAGCCGTACAGGGGGTAGCTACGAGCAGTACGTC. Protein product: CASSRTGGSYEQYV.

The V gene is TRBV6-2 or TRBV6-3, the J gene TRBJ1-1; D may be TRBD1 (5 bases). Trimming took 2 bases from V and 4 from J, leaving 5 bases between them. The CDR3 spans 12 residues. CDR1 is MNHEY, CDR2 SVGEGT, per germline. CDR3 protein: CASSYGATEAFF. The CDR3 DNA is TGTGCCAGCAGTTACGGGGCCACTGAAGCTTTCTTT.

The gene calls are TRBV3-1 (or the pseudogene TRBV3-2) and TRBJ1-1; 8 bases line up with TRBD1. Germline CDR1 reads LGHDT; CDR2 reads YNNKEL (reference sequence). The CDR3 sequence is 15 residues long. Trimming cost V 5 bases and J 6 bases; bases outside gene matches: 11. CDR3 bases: TGTGCCAGCAGCTACAGGGGGATGGGTGTCGCTGAAGCTTTCTTT. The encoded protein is CASSYRGMGVAEAFF.

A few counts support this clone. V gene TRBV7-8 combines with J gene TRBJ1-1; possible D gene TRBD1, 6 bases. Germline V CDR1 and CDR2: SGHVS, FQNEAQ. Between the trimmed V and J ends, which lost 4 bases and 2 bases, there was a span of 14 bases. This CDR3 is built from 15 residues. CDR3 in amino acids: CASSWRTAQNTEAFF. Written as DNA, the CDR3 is TGTGCCAGCAGCTGGAGGACAGCGCAAAACACTGAAGCTTTCTTT.